These 20 T cell receptor beta chains share one sample of origin, sequenced in a study of blood T cell repertoires in COVID-19. The repertoire was sequenced with immunoSEQ multiplex PCR; TCRdb's copy has only in-frame clones and lacks some. Among roughly 250,000 clones, 70% to 80% were seen once, and the ten largest hold around 3.4%. Source material: peripheral blood. These receptors all come from an elderly woman with acute or convalescent COVID-19.

Only a few counts were recorded for this clone. The V and J genes are TRBV6-6 and TRBJ2-2; D is unresolved. V lost 7 bases and J 5 bases, leaving 20 bases between the germline ends. The CDR3 totals 16 residues. CDR1 is MNHNY, CDR2 SVGAGI, per germline (reference sequence). The CDR3 nucleotides read TGTGCCAGCATTCTGAGCGAGTACCCGAGGACCGGGGAGCTGTTTTTT. Translation: CASILSEYPRTGELFF.

The V gene is TRBV4-3, the J gene TRBJ2-3; 9 nucleotides line up with TRBD1. CDR1 is LGHNA, CDR2 YSLEER, per germline. This CDR3 has 18 residues. V trimming: 3 bases; J trimming: 1 base; junction bases outside the gene matches: 11. CDR3 in amino acids: CASSHASQGALGTDTQYF. Here the CDR3 DNA reads TGCGCCAGCAGCCATGCCTCACAGGGGGCTTTGGGCACAGATACGCAGTATTTT.

This clone was observed many times. The chain is built from TRBV7-3 and TRBJ2-5, with 9 bases that match TRBD1. Germline trimming cut 4 bases from V and 2 bases from J; bases unmatched to any gene: 2. Per germline, CDR1 SGHTA and CDR2 FQGTGA. CDR3 length equals 14 residues. The CDR3 nucleotides read TGTGCCAGCAGCTCAGGGACAGGGCAAGAGACCCAGTACTTC. Amino acid sequence: CASSSGTGQETQYF.

The chain employs TRBV19 and TRBJ2-4, with unresolved D. CDR3 length equals 16 residues. Germline V gene lookup returns CDR1 LNHDA and CDR2 SQIVND (reference sequence). V was clipped by 5 bases and J by 0 bases, with 14 bases between them. For the CDR3, the DNA is TGTGCCAGTAGTGCAGACTCTACCCTAGCCAAAAACATTCAGTACTTC. This translates into CASSADSTLAKNIQYF. The complete variable domain, with remaining parts taken from reference TRBV19 and TRBJ2-4, reads DGGITQSPKYLFRKEGQNVTLSCEQNLNHDAMYWYRQDPGQGLRLIYYSQIVNDFQKGDIAEGYSVSREKKESFPLTVTSAQKNPTAFYLCASSADSTLAKNIQYFGAGTRLSVL.

The V gene is TRBV5-6, the J gene TRBJ2-3; 8 nucleotides agree with TRBD2. This CDR3 spans 16 amino acids. Germline assignment: CDR1 SGHDT and CDR2 YYEEEE. J was trimmed by 5 bases and V by 2 bases; bases with no gene match: 10. The CDR3 protein is CASSFPGLGKEDTQYF. CDR3 DNA: TGTGCCAGCAGCTTTCCGGGACTAGGAAAGGAAGATACGCAGTATTTT.

The chain recombines TRBV3-1 (or the pseudogene TRBV3-2) with TRBJ2-1; no reliable D call. Per the germline V gene, CDR1 is LGHDT and CDR2 is YNNKEL (reference sequence). Trimming took off 1 base at V and 0 bases at J, with 10 bases between the two ends. The CDR3 is 16 amino acids. The CDR3 spells CASSQGLQLSYNEQFF. In nucleotides, the CDR3 is TGTGCCAGCAGCCAAGGTCTCCAACTCTCCTACAATGAGCAGTTCTTC.

The chain uses TRBV12-5 and TRBJ2-7, with a possible D match to TRBD1 (5 bases). The length of the CDR3 is 14 residues. Germline CDR1 and CDR2: LGHNT and FRNRAP. V was clipped by 0 bases and J by 1 base, with 7 bases between them. The CDR3: CASGLVTGSYEQYF. The CDR3 DNA is TGTGCTAGTGGTTTGGTCACAGGTTCCTACGAGCAGTACTTC.

The chain is built from TRBV25-1 and TRBJ1-6; 8 bases line up with TRBD1. Trimming at V came to 2 bases and at J to 1 base, leaving 4 bases not matched to a gene. This CDR3 is 17 amino acids long. Looked up from germline, CDR1 is MGHDK and CDR2 is SYGVNS. The CDR3 nucleotides read TGTGCCAGCAGTGAAAGACAGGGGAGTTCCTATAATTCACCCCTCCACTTT. It yields the protein CASSERQGSSYNSPLHF. Complete variable domain (other parts from reference TRBV25-1 and TRBJ1-6): EADIYQTPRYLVIGTGKKITLECSQTMGHDKMYWYQQDPGMELHLIHYSYGVNSTEKGDLSSESTVSRIRTEHFPLTLESARPSHTSQYLCASSERQGSSYNSPLHFGNGTRLTVT.

The chain couples TRBV7-6 to TRBJ1-2, with 8 positions matching TRBD1. V gave up 1 base and J gave up 1 base; unmatched junction bases: 5. In germline, CDR1 is SGHVS, CDR2 FNYEAQ. CDR3 length equals 16 residues. This CDR3 is CASSLGGQVLNYGYTF. The CDR3 DNA is TGTGCCAGCAGCTTAGGGGGACAGGTACTTAACTATGGCTACACCTTC.

The chain links TRBV18 to TRBJ1-6; TRBD1 is a possible D gene (5 bases). The CDR3 is 13 residues long. V lost 3 bases and J 13 bases, leaving 13 bases between the germline ends. From germline, CDR1 is KGHSH and CDR2 LQKENI. CDR3 protein: CASSPALSGPLHF. The DNA of the CDR3 is TGTGCCAGCTCACCGGCTTTATCAGGGCCCCTCCACTTT. The full variable domain, completed using reference TRBV18 and TRBJ1-6, is NAGVMQNPRHLVRRRGQEARLRCSPMKGHSHVYWYRQLPEEGLKFMVYLQKENIIDESGMPKERFSAEFPKEGPSILRIQQVVRGDSAAYFCASSPALSGPLHFGNGTRLTVT.

The chain recombines TRBV7-9 with TRBJ1-1; a weak D match, TRBD1 (5 bases). V was shortened by 5 bases and J by 5 bases, with 12 bases between the two germline ends. CDR1 is SEHNR and CDR2 is FQNEAQ in the germline V gene (reference sequence). This CDR3 is 13 amino acids long. This CDR3 reads CASSINGGTEAFF. The CDR3 DNA sequence: TGTGCCAGCAGCATAAATGGGGGGACTGAAGCTTTCTTT.

Only a few counts were recorded for this clone. The CDR3 region is CASSPGQLYGYTF. CDR3 coding DNA: TGTGCCAGCAGTCCGGGACAGCTCTATGGCTACACCTTC. V usage is TRBV6-5 and J usage is TRBJ1-2, with 7 bases matching TRBD1. Germline V gives CDR1 MNHEY, CDR2 SVGAGI. The CDR3 totals 13 residues. The trim removed 5 bases at V and 4 bases at J, leaving 4 bases unmatched.

The CDR3 DNA reads TGCGCCAGCAGCTTGCAGGGGACCCAGTACTTC. Encoded protein: CASSLQGTQYF. The rearrangement joins TRBV5-1 to TRBJ2-5; tentative D call: TRBD1 (5 bases). Trimming stripped 1 base from V and 7 bases from J, with 5 bases between. Germline loops: CDR1 SGHRS, CDR2 YFSETQ. This CDR3 spans 11 amino acids.

The chain combines TRBV5-8 with TRBJ1-6; maybe TRBD1 (5 bases). The CDR3 spans 15 residues. The V gene lost 4 bases and the J gene lost 9 bases, with 17 bases spanning the gap. Per germline, CDR1 SGHTS and CDR2 YDEGEE. CDR3 bases: TGTGCCAGCAGCGGCTACCAGGGTTCCGTTTCACCCCTCCACTTT. The encoded protein is CASSGYQGSVSPLHF.

The sample holds a few counts of this clone. V usage is TRBV2 and J usage is TRBJ2-3; a possible D gene is TRBD1 (6 bases). CDR1 is SNHLY, CDR2 FYNNEI, per germline. The CDR3 runs to 16 residues. Deletions cut 4 bases from V and 2 bases from J, with 16 bases between. The CDR3 sequence: CASSGDIQRVTDTQYF. The CDR3 DNA sequence: TGTGCCAGCAGTGGGGACATTCAACGGGTCACAGATACGCAGTATTTT.

The chain links TRBV2 to TRBJ2-1; TRBD1 aligns across 9 bases. Unmatched junction bases numbered 9, after V lost 8 bases and J lost 1 base. The CDR3 sequence is 16 residues long. Germline CDR1 SNHLY, CDR2 FYNNEI. CDR3 in amino acids: CASQKTGTGSYNEQFF. The CDR3 DNA reads TGTGCCAGCCAGAAAACCGGGACAGGGTCCTACAATGAGCAGTTCTTC.

This clone has only one observation. The chain recombines TRBV2 with TRBJ1-1; 7 bases fit TRBD1. V shed 6 bases and J 2 bases; nucleotides not matched to a gene: 12. The CDR3 runs 16 residues. CDR1 is SNHLY, CDR2 FYNNEI, per germline. CDR3 residues: CASSATGQVGNTEAFF. The DNA for the CDR3 is TGTGCCAGCAGCGCCACAGGACAGGTTGGCAACACTGAAGCTTTCTTT.

This chain links TRBV7-3 with TRBJ2-2, with 8 bases aligning to TRBD2. Unmatched junction bases numbered 5, after V lost 3 bases and J lost 5 bases. Germline V gene lookup returns CDR1 SGHTA and CDR2 FQGTGA. The CDR3 has 15 amino acids. The DNA of the CDR3 is TGTGCCAGCAGCTTTAGCGGGGTCGGAACCGGGGAGCTGTTTTTT. Translation gives CASSFSGVGTGELFF. The entire variable domain, with the rest obtained from reference TRBV7-3 and TRBJ2-2, is as follows: GAGVSQTPSNKVTEKGKYVELRCDPISGHTALYWYRQSLGQGPEFLIYFQGTGAADDSGLPNDRFFAVRPEGSVSTLKIQRTERGDSAVYLCASSFSGVGTGELFFGEGSRLTVL.

V and J are TRBV3-1 (or the pseudogene TRBV3-2) and TRBJ2-1; 14 nucleotides align to TRBD2. The CDR3 sequence is 16 residues long. V was pared by 3 bases and J by 9 bases, with 7 bases of the junction left unmatched. Germline V gives CDR1 LGHDT, CDR2 YNNKEL (reference sequence). The CDR3 sequence: CASSQRLAGGRGEQFF. Here the CDR3 DNA reads TGTGCCAGCAGCCAGCGACTAGCGGGGGGGCGGGGTGAGCAGTTCTTC.

V is TRBV27 and J is TRBJ1-6; D gene uncertain. V lost 4 bases and J lost 10, with 11 bases in between. There are 13 residues in the CDR3. Germline CDR1 reads MNHEY; CDR2 reads SMNVEV (reference sequence). This CDR3 reads CASSSQSGSPLHF. CDR3 DNA: TGTGCCAGCAGTTCGCAGTCGGGGTCACCCCTCCACTTT.